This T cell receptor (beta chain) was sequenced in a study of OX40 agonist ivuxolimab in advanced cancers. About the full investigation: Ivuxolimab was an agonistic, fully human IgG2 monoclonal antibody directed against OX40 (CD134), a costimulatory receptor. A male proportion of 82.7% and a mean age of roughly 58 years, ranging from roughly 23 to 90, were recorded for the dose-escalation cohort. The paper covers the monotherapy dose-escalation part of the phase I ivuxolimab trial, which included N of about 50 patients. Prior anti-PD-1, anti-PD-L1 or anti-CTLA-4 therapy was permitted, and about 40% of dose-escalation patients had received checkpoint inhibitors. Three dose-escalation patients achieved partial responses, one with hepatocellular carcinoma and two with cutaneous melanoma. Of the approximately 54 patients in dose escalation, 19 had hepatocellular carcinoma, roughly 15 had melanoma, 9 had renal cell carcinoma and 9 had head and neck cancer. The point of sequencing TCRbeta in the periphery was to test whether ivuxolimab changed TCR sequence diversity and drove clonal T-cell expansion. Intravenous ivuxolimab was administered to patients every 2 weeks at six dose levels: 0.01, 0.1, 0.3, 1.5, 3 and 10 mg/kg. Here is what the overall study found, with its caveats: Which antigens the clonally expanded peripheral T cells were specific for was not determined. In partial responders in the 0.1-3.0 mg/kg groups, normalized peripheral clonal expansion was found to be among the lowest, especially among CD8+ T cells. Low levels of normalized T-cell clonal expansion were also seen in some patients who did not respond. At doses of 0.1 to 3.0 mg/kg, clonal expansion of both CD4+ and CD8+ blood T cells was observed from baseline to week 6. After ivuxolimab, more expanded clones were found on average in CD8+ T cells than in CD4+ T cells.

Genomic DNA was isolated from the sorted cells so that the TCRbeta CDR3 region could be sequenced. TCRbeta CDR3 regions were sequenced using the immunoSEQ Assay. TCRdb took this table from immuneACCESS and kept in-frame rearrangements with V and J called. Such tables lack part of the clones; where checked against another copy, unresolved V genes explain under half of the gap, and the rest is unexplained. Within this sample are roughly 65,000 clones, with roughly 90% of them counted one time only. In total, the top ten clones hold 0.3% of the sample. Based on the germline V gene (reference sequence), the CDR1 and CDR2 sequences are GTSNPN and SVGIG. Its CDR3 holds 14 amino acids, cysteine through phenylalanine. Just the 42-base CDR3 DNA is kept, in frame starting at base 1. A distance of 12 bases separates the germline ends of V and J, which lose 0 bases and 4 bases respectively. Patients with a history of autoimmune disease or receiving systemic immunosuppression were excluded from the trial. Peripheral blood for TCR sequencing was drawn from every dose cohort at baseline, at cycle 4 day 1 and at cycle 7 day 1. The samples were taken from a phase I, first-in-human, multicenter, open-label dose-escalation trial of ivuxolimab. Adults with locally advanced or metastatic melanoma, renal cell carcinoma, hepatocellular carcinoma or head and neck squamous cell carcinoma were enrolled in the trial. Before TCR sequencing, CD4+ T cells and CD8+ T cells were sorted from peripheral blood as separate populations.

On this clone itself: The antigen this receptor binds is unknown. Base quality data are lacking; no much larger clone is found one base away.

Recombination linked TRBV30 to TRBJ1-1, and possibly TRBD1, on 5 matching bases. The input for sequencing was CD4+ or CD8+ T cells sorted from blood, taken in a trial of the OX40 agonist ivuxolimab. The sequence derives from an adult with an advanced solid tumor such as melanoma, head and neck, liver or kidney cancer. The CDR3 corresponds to CAWSVTGRGTEAFF. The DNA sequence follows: TGTGCCTGGAGTGTAACCGGGAGGGGCACTGAAGCTTTCTTT.